This TCR beta chain was observed in a study of beta chain features in type 1 diabetes. Study-level information: Patients were similar to healthy donors in age and gender (as well as in cell yields).

Whole-study results and caveats: Researchers report that Type 1 diabetes patients had moderately but significantly shorter TCRB CDR3s across all four CD4+ subsets. Patients' naive, central memory and Treg TCRB repertoires seemed closer to one another than those of healthy donors.

Only a few counts were recorded for this clone. Its antigen is as yet unknown. V was pared by 0 bases and J by 5 bases, with 2 bases between. The CDR3 spans 11 residues. Germline V gene data show CDR1 as MGHDK and CDR2 as SYGVNS. Since all of the isolated RNA was reverse transcribed, expressed TCRB transcripts were what got sequenced. TCRdb keeps only in-frame clones here, not all; method: immunoSEQ multiplex PCR. The sample has some 900,000 clones; under 20% are singletons. The sequence came from a woman younger than 35 in good health. The chain links TRBV25-1 to TRBJ2-7; D is unclear. Sequenced: naive CD4+ T cells from blood. CDR3 DNA: TGTGCCAGCAGTGAATATAACGAGCAGTACTTC. Its translation is CASSEYNEQYF.